The 17 T cell receptor beta chains below all came from one sample that was sequenced in a study of CD8+ T cells in alopecia areata. After isolation, RNA underwent reverse transcription to generate cDNA as the sequencing template. Sequenced by immunoSEQ multiplex PCR; TCRdb stores in-frame clones only, minus some. The sample holds about 210,000 clones; more than 30% are singletons and the top ten take roughly 0.45%. Documented treatment: oral pan-JAK inhibitor, 5-10 mg twice daily. The source was CD4+ T cells sorted from blood, collected between weeks 30 and 35, from a patient treated with tofacitinib. These receptors were obtained from a human donor with alopecia areata.

The gene calls are TRBV7-2 and TRBJ2-7; D is possibly TRBD2 (6 bases). Trimming left V 5 bases short and J 6 bases short, with 20 bases between. CDR1 is SGHTA, CDR2 FQGNSA, per germline. This CDR3 contains 15 residues. The CDR3 DNA is TGTGCCAGCAGCGCCCACCCGGGACTCCCGGTCGAGCAGTACTTC. This translates into CASSAHPGLPVEQYF.

The CDR3 is CASSADRLNTEAFF. CDR3 bases: TGTGCCAGCAGCGCCGACAGATTGAACACTGAAGCTTTCTTT. This chain links TRBV5-4 with TRBJ1-1; tentative D call: TRBD1 (5 bases). The CDR3 totals 14 residues. Germline loops: CDR1 SGHNT, CDR2 YYREEE (reference sequence). The V gene lost 4 bases and the J gene lost 0 bases, with 10 bases spanning the gap.

The V gene is TRBV30, the J gene TRBJ1-2, with a tentative D call TRBD1 (5 bases). The V gene's germline CDR1 is GTSNPN and CDR2 SVGIG (reference sequence). Deletions cut 3 bases from V and 7 bases from J, with 18 bases between. This CDR3 has 14 residues. The DNA for the CDR3 is TGTGCCTGGAGGTCGATTGCAGGGTTGCGTGGCTACACCTTC. Its translation is CAWRSIAGLRGYTF. Full variable domain (rest looked up from reference TRBV30 and TRBJ1-2): SQTIHQWPATLVQPVGSPLSLECTVEGTSNPNLYWYRQAAGRGLQLLFYSVGIGQISSEVPQNLSASRPQDRQFILSSKKLLLSDSGFYLCAWRSIAGLRGYTFGSGTRLTVV.

The rearrangement links TRBV7-9 to TRBJ2-7, with 13 bases lining up with TRBD2. CDR1 and CDR2 from the germline V gene are SEHNR and FQNEAQ (reference sequence). V dropped 1 base and J dropped 7; count of bases not matched to a gene: 4. This CDR3 has 15 amino acids. CDR3 residues: CASSLGTSGRGEQYF. Here the CDR3 DNA reads TGTGCCAGCAGCTTAGGGACTAGCGGGAGAGGAGAGCAGTACTTC.

The rearrangement uses TRBV7-9 and TRBJ1-3; D remains unclear. The V and J ends lost 1 base and 3 bases respectively, with 10 bases between them. This CDR3 has 15 residues. Germline CDR1 is SEHNR and CDR2 is FQNEAQ (reference sequence). CDR3 sequence reads: CASSLEWAGGNTIYF. In nucleotides, the CDR3 is TGTGCCAGCAGCTTAGAATGGGCTGGTGGAAACACCATATATTTT.

The chain carries TRBV7-9 and TRBJ2-6, with no clear D. The germline V gene encodes CDR1 SEHNR and CDR2 FQNEAQ (reference sequence). V dropped 1 base and J dropped 4 bases, with 5 bases sitting between them. The CDR3 loop spans 14 amino acids. The CDR3 sequence: CASSLEWGANVLTF. The CDR3 bases are TGTGCCAGCAGCTTAGAGTGGGGGGCCAACGTCCTGACTTTC.

Notes on this clone: Other DNA sequences in this specimen translate into the identical CDR3. The CDR3 nucleotides are TGCGCCAGCAGCTCTAGCGGGTCCTACGAGCAGTACTTC. It is translated as CASSSSGSYEQYF. V usage is TRBV5-1 and J usage is TRBJ2-7, with TRBD2 matching over 8 bases. J gave up 1 base and V 3 bases, and 0 bases lay outside the gene matches. Germline lookup yields CDR1 SGHRS and CDR2 YFSETQ. This CDR3 region has 13 residues.

J is TRBJ2-7 and V is TRBV11-3; TRBD1 agrees at 8 bases. V was clipped by 3 bases and J by 12 bases; unmatched bases: 22. Germline V lookup: CDR1 SGHNT, CDR2 YENEEA. This CDR3 is 17 amino acids long. CDR3 nucleotide sequence: TGTGCCAGCAGCTTCCGCGGTCTCGGACAGGGTAGTCGTTTGGCGTACTTC. It specifies CASSFRGLGQGSRLAYF.

This chain uses TRBV11-1 with TRBJ1-1; the match to TRBD1 covers 8 bases. Per germline, CDR1 SGHAT and CDR2 FQDESV (reference sequence). This CDR3 comprises 14 residues. After removal of 1 base from V and 7 bases from J, the junction contained 5 bases not matched to a gene. DNA of the CDR3: TGTGCCAGCAGCTTAGGCGCAGGGACAGGTGAAGCTTTCTTT. It codes for CASSLGAGTGEAFF.

This chain uses TRBV5-6 with TRBJ1-1, with a possible D match to TRBD1 (5 bases). From germline, CDR1 is SGHDT and CDR2 YYEEEE. Deletions cut 4 bases from V and 5 bases from J, with 12 bases between. This CDR3 is 13 amino acids long. The CDR3 here is CASSRSRETEAFF. The CDR3 coding sequence is TGTGCCAGCAGCCGCAGCAGGGAAACTGAAGCTTTCTTT.

This clone was seen a few times. CDR3 in DNA: TGTGCCAGTAGTAACACAGGGGAAACTGAAGCTTTCTTT. It encodes CASSNTGETEAFF. The chain combines TRBV19 with TRBJ1-1; 7 nucleotides line up with TRBD1. J was trimmed by 5 bases and V by 4 bases; bases with no gene match: 4. This CDR3 comprises 13 residues. Germline V gene sequence: CDR1 LNHDA, CDR2 SQIVND (reference sequence).

The chain combines TRBV10-3 with TRBJ2-2, with D perhaps matching TRBD1 or TRBD2 (5 bases each). CDR1 and CDR2 (germline): ENHRY, SYGVKD. The CDR3 runs 14 residues. Trimming pared 6 bases from V and 2 bases from J, leaving 10 bases between. This chain's CDR3 is CAIRGTGNTGELFF. CDR3 in DNA: TGTGCCATCAGAGGGACGGGTAACACCGGGGAGCTGTTTTTT.

The genes are TRBV30 and TRBJ1-4; possibly TRBD1 for D (5 bases). The CDR3 is 14 amino acids. The ends were cut back, 3 bases at V and 2 bases at J, with 10 bases in the middle. Per germline, CDR1 GTSNPN and CDR2 SVGIG (reference sequence). CDR3 sequence reads: CAWRPRGTNEKLFF. The CDR3 DNA is TGTGCCTGGAGGCCGCGGGGCACTAATGAAAAACTGTTTTTT.

The chain uses TRBV5-1 and TRBJ2-7; TRBD2 is a possible D gene (6 bases). The V gene lost 6 bases and the J gene lost 2 bases, with 18 bases spanning the gap. The CDR3 contains 15 residues. In germline, CDR1 is SGHRS, CDR2 YFSETQ. CDR3 coding DNA: TGCGCCAGCAACCGGGGAGGCGGGGATACCTACGAGCAGTACTTC. It translates to CASNRGGGDTYEQYF.

This clone showed up just a few times. The rearrangement links TRBV6-1 to TRBJ1-2; weak D call: TRBD1 (6 bases). The CDR3 consists of 12 residues. The germline V gene encodes CDR1 MNHNS and CDR2 SASEGT. V lost 9 bases to trimming and J lost 1 base, with 9 bases between them. The CDR3 bases are TGTGCCAGTAGGGACAATAACTATGGCTACACCTTC. Translation gives CASRDNNYGYTF.

V gene TRBV5-1 combines with J gene TRBJ2-3, with D perhaps TRBD2 (8 bases). Germline V lookup: CDR1 SGHRS, CDR2 YFSETQ. Trimming removed 1 base at V and 4 bases at J, with 13 bases between. The CDR3 is made up of 15 amino acids. In DNA form, the CDR3 reads TGCGCCAGCAGCTTGACGGGAGGGGGCGCAGATACGCAGTATTTT. As protein: CASSLTGGGADTQYF.

The rearrangement uses TRBV5-1 and TRBJ2-3, with D possibly being TRBD1 (6 bases). CDR3 length: 16 residues. V was clipped by 1 base and J by 2 bases, with 14 bases between them. Germline V gene data show CDR1 as SGHRS and CDR2 as YFSETQ. CDR3 sequence reads: CASSLTGNKITDTQYF. CDR3 coding DNA: TGCGCCAGCAGCTTGACAGGGAATAAGATCACAGATACGCAGTATTTT.